This note documents a single T cell receptor beta chain sequence. No cognate antigen has been identified for it. This record belongs to a study of cytomegalovirus exposure and HLA in healthy donors (dated by TCRdb to between 2016 and 2019). General notes on the study: In an earlier analysis of approximately 500 of the donors, 250 to 350 Gb of sequence data and some 100 million unique TCR beta sequences from roughly 180 million T cells were reported. An early release covering around 630 HLA-typed donors comprised approximately 290 gigabases of sequencing data and around 86 million unique TCR sequences. Of the roughly 430 genotyped donors, roughly 80% fell in the genetic ancestry cluster associated with self-reported Caucasian donors. The aim of the study was to test whether cataloging public T cell receptors could identify signatures of past pathogen exposure. The study profiled the T cell repertoires of about 640 subjects by immunosequencing and related them to cytomegalovirus serostatus. In addition to the first cohort of 650 to 750 subjects, a separate validation cohort of some 120 different subjects was used. High-throughput TCR immunosequencing, statistical association of individual TCRs with disease status, and machine learning were combined to predict cytomegalovirus infection status. A later analysis re-analyzed previously published TCR beta repertoires from approximately 700 donors and added high-resolution HLA genotyping to study TCR occurrence patterns. Rather than drawing on any new phenotypic data, the later analysis identified candidate immune exposures from TCR beta sequences and the way those sequences occurred across donors. An earlier analysis of around 540 of the donors applied high-throughput TCR beta sequencing to assess whether each TCR beta V gene segment acted as functional or pseudogenic. Donor age, sex, ethnicity and CMV serostatus were compiled together with the repertoire data. A later genetic analysis took genome-wide SNP genotypes for about 55% of the roughly 670 donors and used that subset as a discovery cohort. All discovery cohort repertoires had been generated on a single sequencing platform. HLA typing covered class I and class II loci at four-digit resolution. The number of donors typed differed by locus, with 629-630 for A, B, C, DRB1 and DQB1, 522 for DQA1, 600 to 610 for DPA1, and some 470 for DPB1. A few DR-DQ haplotypes were treated as single units for association and clustering because of strong linkage in the cohort. On average, about 200,000 unique TCR beta nucleotide sequences were sequenced per donor among fewer than 500 genotyped donors of the cohort, with about 19% of those sequences being non-productive. General conclusions and limits of the study: Cytomegalovirus status was reported to be diagnosed by the classifier with high specificity and sensitivity in both the original and validation cohorts. A later analysis found that HLA-associated TCR beta chains were more clonally expanded and had lower generation probabilities than equally common non-associated chains. Because the 87-base-pair reads could not distinguish some IMGT-functional V segments, including TRBV6-2 and TRBV6-3, those segments were excluded. Linkage disequilibrium might explain the correlated functional status among segregating V segments, but an unknown experimental factor could not be excluded. Sequencing depth was assumed to be roughly uniform across donors in the presence/absence analyses, though that assumption may not hold. In a later analysis, several top co-occurrence clusters were reported to appear linked to parvovirus B19, influenza, CMV and Epstein-Barr virus. A few of the identified cytomegalovirus-associated TCR beta chains were confirmed in vitro to be specific for cytomegalovirus antigens. In a later analysis, TCR association rates were found to vary across HLA loci, with the most associated TCRs seen for DRB1 alleles and the fewest for HLA-C alleles. Across donors, most TCR sequences were observed very rarely, whereas some public TCRs were present in many individuals. An association between a missense DCLRE1C variant and V-gene and J-gene trimming of TCR beta chains was found in a later genetic analysis and replicated in an independent cohort. A group of highly shared sequence variants was considered likely to be a technical artifact of the sequencing pipeline. The authors suggested that the approach could potentially be generalized to other disease states and immunological phenotypes. A further reported finding was that TCR beta sequences accurately predicted the HLA-A and HLA-B alleles for most subjects in the first cohort. The study listed approximately 160 TCR beta chains as associated with cytomegalovirus. The only immune exposure information available for the cohort was CMV serostatus. In a later analysis, most CMV-associated TCR beta chains were found to appear HLA-restricted, with HLA associations seemingly driven largely by CMV exposure. In an earlier analysis of around 500 of the donors, most TCR beta V segments appeared in productive rearrangements about 87% or about 30% of the time, broadly matching IMGT annotations. Some 15 rarely observed V segments, including chromosome 9 orphons, were excluded from the earlier analysis of some 590 of the donors because counts were too low. When HLA alleles, especially DR and DQ, strongly co-occurred, attributing TCR associations to individual alleles was difficult. Because HLA typing was missing for some donors at each locus, association tests included only the typed subset. Specific HLA alleles were associated with 15,000 to 20,000 TCR beta sequences at a false discovery rate of 0.05 in a later analysis. In a later genetic analysis, fewer N-insertions in productive TCRs were reported among donors in an Asian-associated ancestry cluster than the roughly 710-donor mean. In this cohort, only TCR beta chains were sequenced, and detectable features were limited by the absence of alpha or paired-chain data.

The library was produced with the immunoSEQ multiplex PCR assay. The multiplex PCR relied on a mix of 60 forward primers for TCR Vbeta segments and 13 reverse primers for TCR Jbeta segments. The CDR3 region of rearranged TCR beta genes was amplified from genomic DNA with a multiplex PCR assay. On the Illumina HiSeq System, the amplified TCR beta libraries were sequenced as 87-base-pair reads. The original pipeline was this. Across the 640 or so repertoires, a later analysis counted tens of millions of unique TCR beta chains, around 11 million of which were shared by at least two donors. Raw reads were error-corrected and collapsed into unique sequences by a nearest-neighbor algorithm in which closely related sequences were merged to remove PCR and sequencing errors. Alignment of CDR3 sequences to IMGT reference sequences was used to assign V, D and J gene segments. For a sequence to be retained, at least a six-nucleotide match to both a V gene segment and a J gene segment was required. Rearrangements were called productive when the CDR3 lacked stop codons and stayed in frame with V and J; all others were non-productive. Following IMGT convention, CDR3 was defined as the stretch from the second conserved V-encoded cysteine up to the conserved J-encoded phenylalanine. The earlier analysis of approximately 590 of the donors excluded any sequence lacking an unambiguous match to a single V gene segment. An earlier analysis of 587 of the donors called V segments functional above 56.7% productive rearrangements and segregating when the between-donor standard deviation exceeded 5%. A statistical classification framework was built to diagnose cytomegalovirus status from the catalog of TCR beta chain sequences. A later analysis assigned V and J genes by comparing TCR nucleotide sequences with IMGT/GENE-DB human TR gene sequences. Using the TCRdist pipeline, a later analysis assigned CDR3 sequences along with most-parsimonious VDJ recombination scenarios. In a later analysis, each TCR beta chain was defined by its CDR3 amino acid sequence together with its V-gene family, and reads without a unique V-gene family were excluded. To address suspected cross-contamination and a sequencing artifact, a later analysis removed over 500 highly shared, low-generation-probability nucleotide sequences. For each public chain, a later analysis derived a clonal expansion index from normalized ranks of inferred template counts within each repertoire. Generation probabilities in a later analysis came from a VDJ recombination model fitted to out-of-frame rearrangements, and those results were checked against IGoR. In a later analysis, hypergeometric tests were used to score TCR-TCR, TCR-HLA and TCR-CMV co-occurrence, with a repertoire-size bias correction applied to TCR pairs. To estimate false discovery rates, a later analysis permuted the HLA or CMV assignments 20 times. In a later analysis, co-occurring TCRs were grouped with DBSCAN, and TCRdist sequence similarity was added when clustering was performed within HLA-allele-positive subsets. Co-occurrence clustering excluded repertoires with fewer than 30,000 or more than 120,000 public chains, plus five with anomalous nucleotide sharing. What TCRdb holds here is the immuneACCESS table cut down to in-frame rearrangements. Part of the clones is not present; checked against another copy, under half of the missing clones reflect an unresolved V gene, and the others are unexplained. The V and J calls and clone size come from that table; D and trimming were worked out from the DNA. The sample table holds about 110,000 clones. The top ten constitute 5.5% to 8% of the sample.

After removal of 3 bases from V and 0 bases from J, the junction retains 4 bases not matched to a gene. The CDR3 goes from the cysteine to the phenylalanine over 18 residues. Only the CDR3 DNA is retained, 54 bases long and in frame from the first base. The CDR1 and CDR2 encoded by the germline V gene are MDHEN and SYDVKM. In total, 666 healthy bone marrow donors made up the cohort. At the time of sampling, all cohort members were nominally healthy, though unrecorded immune exposures were likely present. The donor was CMV seropositive and was included in the group of almost 300 seropositive cohort members. Each donor provided a peripheral blood sample, and peripheral blood mononuclear cells were used for TCR beta sequencing. The Qiagen DNeasy Blood Extraction Kit was used to extract genomic DNA from the blood cell samples.

This clonotype originated in a man aged 35-49 years in good health and CMV-seropositive. The rearrangement joined TRBV28 to TRBJ2-1; 14 bases in the junction line up with TRBD2. Sequenced: PBMCs. Read as DNA, the sequence is TGTGCCAGCAGTTTCGGACTAGCGGGAGGCGACTCCTACAATGAGCAGTTCTTC. It translates to CASSFGLAGGDSYNEQFF.